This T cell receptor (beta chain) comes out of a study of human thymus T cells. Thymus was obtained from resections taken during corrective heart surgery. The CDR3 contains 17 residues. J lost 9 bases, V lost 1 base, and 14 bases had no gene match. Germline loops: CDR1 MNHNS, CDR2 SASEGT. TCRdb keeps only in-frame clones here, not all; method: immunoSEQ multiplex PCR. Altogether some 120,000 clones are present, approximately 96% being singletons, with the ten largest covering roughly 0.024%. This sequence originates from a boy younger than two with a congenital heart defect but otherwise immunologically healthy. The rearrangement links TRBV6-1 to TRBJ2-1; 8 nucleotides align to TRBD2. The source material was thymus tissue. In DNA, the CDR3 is TGTGCCAGCAGTGAAGGGGTGGTAAGCGGGGGCTTCTGTGAGCAGTTCTTC. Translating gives CASSEGVVSGGFCEQFF.